This is a list of T cell receptor beta chains from one sample in a study of OX40 agonist ivuxolimab in advanced cancers. TCRdb keeps only in-frame clones here, not all; method: immunoSEQ multiplex PCR. Of 90,000 to 130,000 clones detected, 75% to 95% appear once; the ten largest clones hold roughly 0.61%. Source: CD4+ or CD8+ T cells sorted from blood, taken in a trial of the OX40 agonist ivuxolimab. All receptors derive from an adult with an advanced solid tumor such as melanoma, head and neck, liver or kidney cancer. Each CDR3 is given without its conserved first and last residue. Each record gives: V gene, CDR3 protein.

>TRBV7-3
ASSAGTPQETQY
>TRBV6-5
ASTRAGNTEAF
>TRBV6-5
ASSYSWTAADTQY
>TRBV19
ASSISGETQY
>TRBV5-1
ASSLNGGAGADTEAF
>TRBV7-2
ASSLASGTQY
>TRBV6-5
ASSEGTRYQETQY
>TRBV6-4
ASSTGAGEDEQF
>TRBV19
ASSIDLASGVSSEQF
>TRBV28
ASNTGANVLT
>TRBV4-2
ASSQGGTGNYEQY
>TRBV27
ASSSRQGAGTEAF
>TRBV25-1
ASSDSGANYEQY
>TRBV6-5
ASSYGQETQY
>TRBV12-5
ASTGTEITGELF
>TRBV6-5
ASSGRGQSNQPQH
>TRBV18
ASSPSSLRPQY
>TRBV2
ASQMELTDTQY
>TRBV6-5
ASSTGGFYEKLF
>TRBV5-4
ASSLSSDRSYEQY
>TRBV5-1
ASSVTGESGELF
>TRBV4-1
ASSQEWEGGGTEAF
>TRBV7-2
ASSLSLLAGLQETQY
>TRBV6-5
ASREGGTGELF
>TRBV2
ASSGGTQETQY
>TRBV7-2
ASSERQGGYNEQF
>TRBV5-1
ASSLGIQGGARGYT
>TRBV5-1
ARKNWDRDHTQY
>TRBV5-1
ASSQNTDTQY
>TRBV30
AWNRGMNTEAF
>TRBV28
ASSLDYGYT
>TRBV7-8
ASSLGDSSYEQY
>TRBV7-8
ASSWDYGSNNEQF